The clone carrying this TCR beta chain was seen repeatedly, ten times or more. The genes are named according to mouse. The sequence runs out 4 residues before the end of the CDR3; the remainder is reconstructed from the germline J gene. TCR sequencing used cDNA made by reverse transcription of extracted RNA. Produced via immunoSEQ multiplex PCR; TCRdb's table is partial and in-frame only. The repertoire consists of approximately 110,000 clones, none detected only once. The record originates from a study of CD8+ T cells in alopecia areata. The wider study: Recipient mice, roughly 7-11-week-old female C3H/HeJ animals, received skin from 6-12-month-old C3H/HeJ graft donors with spontaneous alopecia.

Germline V CDR1 and CDR2: NNHDY, SYVADS. V shed 5 bases, J shed 2 bases, and the junction held 4 bases outside the gene matches. The CDR3 covers 13 residues. The chain combines TRBV13-3 with TRBJ2-7, with 7 positions matching TRBD1. The TCR sequence derives from a C3H/HeJ mouse with alopecia areata. The strain's MHC: H2-k. Sequenced sample: lesional skin. CDR3 DNA (partial): TGTGCCAGCAGCGCCGGGACAGCCTAT. Residues: CASSAGTAY. The whole CDR3 reads CASSAGTAYEQYF.